The next 23 T cell receptor beta chains were all read from a single sample in a study of regulatory T cells in long-lasting Graves disease (dated by TCRdb to the early 2020s). The time point tag for this specimen amounts to: persistent/refractory GD, antithyroid drugs over 5 years with positive TRAb. For both TCR sequencing and RNA sequencing, RNA was extracted from PBMCs in TRIzol. Library preparation used multiplex PCR. TCRdb shows the sequencer as Illumina HiSeq 4000. To build TCR beta libraries, CDR3 regions were amplified by Arm-PCR using iRepertoire HTBI primers. Clones were called with MiXCR by TCRdb after fastp trimmed the public reads at Q25, and only in-frame beta chains were retained. Rows matching on CDR3 protein sequence are summarized as one entry with the most common DNA and genes. The sample has 400,000 to 600,000 distinct CDR3 sequences on record, about a fifth of them singletons. The ten largest account for around 7% of the sample.

Sequencing was performed on peripheral blood mononuclear cells (PBMCs), taken when the disease was refractory, from a patient treated with antithyroid drugs. The receptor source for this set is a female donor with Graves disease.

This clonotype was detected only a few times. The J gene is TRBJ1-1, the V gene TRBV6-1; weak D call: TRBD1 (5 bases). V was shortened by 8 bases and J by 7 bases, with 20 bases between the two germline ends. The CDR3 loop spans 14 amino acids. Per the germline V gene, CDR1 is MNHNS and CDR2 is SASEGT. The CDR3 protein is CASYDLGGTNEAFF. The CDR3 DNA follows: TGTGCCAGCTACGACCTTGGGGGAACCAATGAAGCTTTCTTT.

This clonotype was seen a single time. V usage is TRBV5-4 and J usage is TRBJ1-2; 10 positions match TRBD1. V trimming: 2 bases; J trimming: 3 bases; junction bases outside the gene matches: 7. The germline gives CDR1 SGHNT, CDR2 YYREEE (reference sequence). CDR3 length: 16 residues. CDR3 sequence reads: CASSFRTGGSHYGYTF. In DNA form, the CDR3 reads TGTGCCAGCAGCTTCCGGACAGGGGGGAGTCACTATGGCTACACCTTC.

The rearrangement links TRBV4-1 to TRBJ1-2, with 9 bases that match TRBD1. This CDR3 contains 17 residues. Germline CDR1 is MGHRA and CDR2 is YSYEKL. Trimming cost V 2 bases and J 8 bases; bases outside gene matches: 15. This CDR3 reads CASSQFARHRGQNGYTF. The CDR3 region has the DNA TGCGCCAGCAGCCAATTCGCTCGTCACAGGGGGCAGAACGGCTACACCTTC.

The chain uses TRBV12-3 or TRBV12-4 and TRBJ2-5; D might be TRBD1 (8 bases). The CDR3 has 15 amino acids. Trimming left V 5 bases short and J 2 bases short, with 15 bases between. CDR3 nucleotides: TGTGCCAGCAGTGACAACAGGGGGGGACAAGAGACCCAGTACTTC. Translating it yields CASSDNRGGQETQYF.

This clonotype was detected ten times or more. The chain is built from TRBV7-8 and TRBJ1-1; 9 nucleotides line up with TRBD1. The CDR3 is 14 amino acids. Germline V gives CDR1 SGHVS, CDR2 FQNEAQ. V shed 3 bases and J 5 bases; nucleotides not matched to a gene: 4. CDR3 amino acids: CASSLGTGKTEAFF. As DNA, the CDR3 is TGTGCCAGCAGCTTGGGGACAGGGAAAACTGAAGCTTTCTTT.

CDR3 protein: CASSYSILAETQYF. The CDR3, as DNA: TGTGCCAGCAGTTACTCGATACTAGCGGAGACCCAGTACTTC. The chain uses TRBV6-6 and TRBJ2-5, with 7 nucleotides matching TRBD2. CDR1 and CDR2 from the germline V gene are MNHNY and SVGAGI (reference sequence). This CDR3 spans 14 amino acids. After removal of 0 bases from V and 5 bases from J, the junction contained 3 bases not matched to a gene.

The chain couples TRBV5-1 to TRBJ2-5, with 7 bases lining up with TRBD1. J was trimmed by 3 bases and V by 6 bases; bases with no gene match: 5. This CDR3 has 13 residues. Germline CDR1 SGHRS, CDR2 YFSETQ. The CDR3 bases are TGCGCCAGCAACCAGCAGGGGGAAGAGACCCAGTACTTC. It translates to CASNQQGEETQYF.

This clonotype was counted ten times or more. The chain combines TRBV20-1 with TRBJ2-5; 11 bases map to TRBD2. The J segment lost 2 bases and the V segment lost 3 bases, leaving 5 bases of the junction unmatched. Per germline, CDR1 DFQATT and CDR2 SNEGSKA (reference sequence). The CDR3 totals 15 residues. The CDR3 spells CSASRLAGPQETQYF. CDR3 DNA sequence: TGCAGTGCTAGCAGACTAGCGGGGCCTCAAGAGACCCAGTACTTC.

This sequence joins TRBV20-1 and TRBJ2-6; 10 positions agree with TRBD2. Trimming removed 1 base from V and 0 bases from J; junction bases left unmatched: 3. The CDR3 is 17 residues long. The germline V gene has CDR1 DFQATT and CDR2 SNEGSKA (reference sequence). CDR3 loop: CSARGTSGYSGANVLTF. Written as DNA, the CDR3 is TGCAGTGCTAGAGGGACTAGCGGTTACTCTGGGGCCAACGTCCTGACTTTC.

This chain joins TRBV7-6 and TRBJ2-7, with 7 bases identical to TRBD2. Germline CDR1 SGHVS, CDR2 FNYEAQ. The CDR3 length is 16 residues. V was pared by 1 base and J by 0 bases, with 6 bases of the junction left unmatched. Here the CDR3 DNA reads TGTGCCAGCAGCTTAGGAATGGGCGGGAGCTCCTACGAGCAGTACTTC. It yields the protein CASSLGMGGSSYEQYF.

This clonotype has more than one count but fewer than ten. The CDR3 DNA reads TGTGCCAGCTCCTCGACTAGCACCACCGGGGAGCTGTTTTTT. This encodes CASSSTSTTGELFF. The chain carries TRBV7-3 and TRBJ2-2; 7 bases map to TRBD2. This CDR3 has 14 residues. CDR1 and CDR2 (germline): SGHTA, FQGTGA. After removal of 8 bases from V and 4 bases from J, the junction contained 7 bases not matched to a gene.

This rearrangement joins TRBV30 to TRBJ1-1; 7 bases are a match to TRBD1. This CDR3 has 11 residues. Germline CDR1 is GTSNPN and CDR2 is SVGIG (reference sequence). Trimming at V came to 6 bases and at J to 6 bases, leaving 4 bases not matched to a gene. CDR3 sequence reads: CACLTGAEAFF. The DNA for the CDR3 is TGTGCCTGTCTTACAGGGGCTGAAGCTTTCTTT.

This clonotype was seen many times. The chain combines TRBV20-1 with TRBJ1-5; 8 nucleotides line up with TRBD1. The CDR3 sequence is 15 residues long. CDR1 is DFQATT, CDR2 SNEGSKA, per germline (reference sequence). V lost 3 bases, J lost 6 bases, and 10 bases stayed unmatched. CDR3 loop: CSASPGTGVGQPQHF. CDR3 bases: TGCAGTGCTAGCCCCGGGACAGGAGTTGGTCAGCCCCAGCATTTT.

In its sample, this clonotype was seen many times. The V and J genes are TRBV7-9 and TRBJ2-7; D gene unclear. The CDR3 runs 15 residues. Germline loops: CDR1 SEHNR, CDR2 FQNEAQ (reference sequence). Deletions cut 5 bases from V and 4 bases from J, with 18 bases between. In DNA, the CDR3 is TGTGCCAGCAGCCACCCCTCGGCAGCTCTATACGAGCAGTACTTC. It specifies CASSHPSAALYEQYF.

The V gene is TRBV20-1, the J gene TRBJ1-3; D ambiguous. The germline CDR1 and CDR2 sequences are DFQATT and SNEGSKA (reference sequence). V was trimmed by 6 bases and J by 4 bases, leaving 7 bases between them. The CDR3 has 11 amino acids. This chain's CDR3 is CSATQGNTIYF. The DNA of the CDR3 is TGCAGTGCAACCCAGGGAAACACCATATATTTT.

This sequence joins TRBV29-1 and TRBJ2-7; TRBD2 agrees at 7 bases. V shed 1 base, J shed 2 bases, and the junction held 5 bases outside the gene matches. The length of the CDR3 is 14 residues. CDR1 and CDR2 (germline): SQVTM, ANQGSEA. CDR3: CSVEVDGRTYEQYF. The DNA of the CDR3 is TGCAGCGTTGAAGTCGACGGGAGGACCTACGAGCAGTACTTC.

This clonotype was seen many times. This sequence joins TRBV27 and TRBJ2-7; a weak D match, TRBD2 (5 bases). CDR1 and CDR2 from the germline V gene are MNHEY and SMNVEV (reference sequence). V lost 0 bases to trimming and J lost 4 bases, with 16 bases between them. The CDR3 sequence is 16 residues long. This CDR3 reads CASSLSVQPPGYEQYF. CDR3 nucleotides: TGTGCCAGCAGTTTATCGGTACAGCCACCGGGGTACGAGCAGTACTTC.

The sample holds many counts of this clonotype. V usage is TRBV11-2 and J usage is TRBJ2-7; D is uncertain. The CDR3 consists of 15 residues. In germline, CDR1 is SGHAT, CDR2 FQNNGV. V dropped 1 base and J dropped 3 bases, with 13 bases sitting between them. The chain's CDR3 is CASSLGLAEYYEQYF. The CDR3 nucleotides read TGTGCCAGCAGCTTAGGGTTAGCTGAGTACTACGAGCAGTACTTC.

This clonotype was found many times. V usage is TRBV15 and J usage is TRBJ2-7; D is possibly TRBD1 (6 bases). The CDR3 consists of 14 residues. The germline V and J ends were trimmed by 5 bases and 6 bases, with 17 bases remaining between them. Germline V CDR1 and CDR2: LNHNV, YYDKDF (reference sequence). In DNA, the CDR3 is TGTGCCACCAGCCAAAGGGGGATGGGCCGCGAGCAGTACTTC. It yields the protein CATSQRGMGREQYF.

This clonotype has a count of ten or more. The CDR3 DNA reads TGTGCCAGCAGCGTCCCAGGCACCTATGGCTACACCTTC. It is translated as CASSVPGTYGYTF. J is TRBJ1-2 and V is TRBV9, with D uncertain. Germline lookup yields CDR1 SGDLS and CDR2 YYNGEE. The V gene lost 2 bases and the J gene lost 4 bases, with 9 bases spanning the gap. The CDR3 covers 13 residues.

This chain connects TRBV7-8 to TRBJ2-2; 8 positions match TRBD2. V dropped 5 bases and J dropped 3; count of bases not matched to a gene: 5. Germline V gene data show CDR1 as SGHVS and CDR2 as FQNEAQ. The CDR3 sequence is 15 residues long. The CDR3 DNA sequence: TGTGCCAGCAGCCCCAGCGGGAGTGACACCGGGGAGCTGTTTTTT. This sequence encodes CASSPSGSDTGELFF.

This clonotype has more than one count but fewer than ten. This may be a read error: a much more frequent sequence differs by one nucleotide. This CDR3 is missing its conserved last phenylalanine or tryptophan, likely due to a read error. The chain links TRBV7-3 to TRBJ2-2; tentatively, D is TRBD1 (6 bases). CDR1 is SGHTA, CDR2 FQGTGA, per germline. V was shortened by 5 bases and J by 1 base, with 11 bases between the two germline ends. The CDR3 sequence is 15 residues long. CDR3 nucleotides: TGTGCCAGCAGCCTGGGACAAGGGAACACCGGGGAGCTGTTTTTA. This sequence encodes CASSLGQGNTGELFL.

In its sample, this clonotype was seen many times. This chain links TRBV28 with TRBJ1-1, with unresolved D. CDR1 is MDHEN and CDR2 is SYDVKM in the germline V gene. Trimming shortened V by 6 bases and J by 1 base, and 6 bases separated the two germline ends. The CDR3 loop spans 12 amino acids. The DNA for the CDR3 is TGTGCCAGCAGCTCGGGGAACACTGAAGCTTTCTTT. It translates to CASSSGNTEAFF.